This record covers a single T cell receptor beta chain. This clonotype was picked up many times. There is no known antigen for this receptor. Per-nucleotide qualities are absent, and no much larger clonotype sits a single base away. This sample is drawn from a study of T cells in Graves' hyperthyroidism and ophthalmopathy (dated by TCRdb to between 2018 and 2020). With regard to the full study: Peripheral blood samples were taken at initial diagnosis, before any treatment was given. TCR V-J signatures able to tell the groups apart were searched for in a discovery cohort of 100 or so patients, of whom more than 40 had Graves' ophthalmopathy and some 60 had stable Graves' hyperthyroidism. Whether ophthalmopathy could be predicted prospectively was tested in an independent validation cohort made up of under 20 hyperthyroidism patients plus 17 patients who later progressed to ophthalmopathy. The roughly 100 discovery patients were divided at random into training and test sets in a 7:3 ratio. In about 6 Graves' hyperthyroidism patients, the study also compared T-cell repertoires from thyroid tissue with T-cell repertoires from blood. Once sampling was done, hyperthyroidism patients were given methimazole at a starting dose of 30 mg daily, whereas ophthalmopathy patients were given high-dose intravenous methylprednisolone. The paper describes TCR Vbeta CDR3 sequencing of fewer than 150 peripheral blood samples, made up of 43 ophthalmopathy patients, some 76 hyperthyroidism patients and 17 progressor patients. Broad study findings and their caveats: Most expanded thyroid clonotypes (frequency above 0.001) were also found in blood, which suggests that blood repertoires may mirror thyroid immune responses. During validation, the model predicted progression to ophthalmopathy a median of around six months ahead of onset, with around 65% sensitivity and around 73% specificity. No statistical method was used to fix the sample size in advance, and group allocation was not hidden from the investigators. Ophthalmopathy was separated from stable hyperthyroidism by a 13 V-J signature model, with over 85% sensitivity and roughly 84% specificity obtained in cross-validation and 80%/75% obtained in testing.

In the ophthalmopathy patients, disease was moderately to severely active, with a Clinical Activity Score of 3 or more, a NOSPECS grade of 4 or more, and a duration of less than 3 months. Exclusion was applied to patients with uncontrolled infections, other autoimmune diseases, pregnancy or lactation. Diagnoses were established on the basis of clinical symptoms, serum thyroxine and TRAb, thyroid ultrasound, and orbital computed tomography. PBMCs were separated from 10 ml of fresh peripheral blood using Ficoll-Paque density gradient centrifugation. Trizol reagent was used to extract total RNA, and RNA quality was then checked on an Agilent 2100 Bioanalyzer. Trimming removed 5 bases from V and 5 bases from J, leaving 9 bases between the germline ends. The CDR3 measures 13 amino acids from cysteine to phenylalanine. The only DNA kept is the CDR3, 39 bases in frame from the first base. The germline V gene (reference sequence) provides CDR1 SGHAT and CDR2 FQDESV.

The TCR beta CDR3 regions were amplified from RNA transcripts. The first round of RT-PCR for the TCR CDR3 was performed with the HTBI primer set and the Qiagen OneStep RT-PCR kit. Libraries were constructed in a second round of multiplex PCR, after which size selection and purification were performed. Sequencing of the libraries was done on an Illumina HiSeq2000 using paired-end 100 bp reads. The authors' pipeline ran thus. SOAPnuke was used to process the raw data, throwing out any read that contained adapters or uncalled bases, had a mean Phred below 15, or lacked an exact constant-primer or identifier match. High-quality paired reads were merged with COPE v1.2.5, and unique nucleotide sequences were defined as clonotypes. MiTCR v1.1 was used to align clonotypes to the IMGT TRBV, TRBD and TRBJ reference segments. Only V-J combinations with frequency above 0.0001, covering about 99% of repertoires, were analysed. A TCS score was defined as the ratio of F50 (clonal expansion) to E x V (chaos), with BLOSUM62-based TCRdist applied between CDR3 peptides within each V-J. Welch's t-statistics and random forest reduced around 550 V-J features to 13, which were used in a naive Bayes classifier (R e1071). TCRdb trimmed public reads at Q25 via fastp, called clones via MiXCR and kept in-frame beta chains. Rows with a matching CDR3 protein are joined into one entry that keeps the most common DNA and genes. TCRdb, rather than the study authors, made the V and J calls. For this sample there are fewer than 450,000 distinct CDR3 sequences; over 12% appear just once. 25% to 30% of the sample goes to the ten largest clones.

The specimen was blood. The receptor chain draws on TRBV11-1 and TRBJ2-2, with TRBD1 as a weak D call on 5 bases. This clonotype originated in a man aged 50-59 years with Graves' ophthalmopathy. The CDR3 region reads CASSTRQTGELFF. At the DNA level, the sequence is TGTGCCAGCAGCACTCGACAGACCGGGGAGCTGTTTTTT.